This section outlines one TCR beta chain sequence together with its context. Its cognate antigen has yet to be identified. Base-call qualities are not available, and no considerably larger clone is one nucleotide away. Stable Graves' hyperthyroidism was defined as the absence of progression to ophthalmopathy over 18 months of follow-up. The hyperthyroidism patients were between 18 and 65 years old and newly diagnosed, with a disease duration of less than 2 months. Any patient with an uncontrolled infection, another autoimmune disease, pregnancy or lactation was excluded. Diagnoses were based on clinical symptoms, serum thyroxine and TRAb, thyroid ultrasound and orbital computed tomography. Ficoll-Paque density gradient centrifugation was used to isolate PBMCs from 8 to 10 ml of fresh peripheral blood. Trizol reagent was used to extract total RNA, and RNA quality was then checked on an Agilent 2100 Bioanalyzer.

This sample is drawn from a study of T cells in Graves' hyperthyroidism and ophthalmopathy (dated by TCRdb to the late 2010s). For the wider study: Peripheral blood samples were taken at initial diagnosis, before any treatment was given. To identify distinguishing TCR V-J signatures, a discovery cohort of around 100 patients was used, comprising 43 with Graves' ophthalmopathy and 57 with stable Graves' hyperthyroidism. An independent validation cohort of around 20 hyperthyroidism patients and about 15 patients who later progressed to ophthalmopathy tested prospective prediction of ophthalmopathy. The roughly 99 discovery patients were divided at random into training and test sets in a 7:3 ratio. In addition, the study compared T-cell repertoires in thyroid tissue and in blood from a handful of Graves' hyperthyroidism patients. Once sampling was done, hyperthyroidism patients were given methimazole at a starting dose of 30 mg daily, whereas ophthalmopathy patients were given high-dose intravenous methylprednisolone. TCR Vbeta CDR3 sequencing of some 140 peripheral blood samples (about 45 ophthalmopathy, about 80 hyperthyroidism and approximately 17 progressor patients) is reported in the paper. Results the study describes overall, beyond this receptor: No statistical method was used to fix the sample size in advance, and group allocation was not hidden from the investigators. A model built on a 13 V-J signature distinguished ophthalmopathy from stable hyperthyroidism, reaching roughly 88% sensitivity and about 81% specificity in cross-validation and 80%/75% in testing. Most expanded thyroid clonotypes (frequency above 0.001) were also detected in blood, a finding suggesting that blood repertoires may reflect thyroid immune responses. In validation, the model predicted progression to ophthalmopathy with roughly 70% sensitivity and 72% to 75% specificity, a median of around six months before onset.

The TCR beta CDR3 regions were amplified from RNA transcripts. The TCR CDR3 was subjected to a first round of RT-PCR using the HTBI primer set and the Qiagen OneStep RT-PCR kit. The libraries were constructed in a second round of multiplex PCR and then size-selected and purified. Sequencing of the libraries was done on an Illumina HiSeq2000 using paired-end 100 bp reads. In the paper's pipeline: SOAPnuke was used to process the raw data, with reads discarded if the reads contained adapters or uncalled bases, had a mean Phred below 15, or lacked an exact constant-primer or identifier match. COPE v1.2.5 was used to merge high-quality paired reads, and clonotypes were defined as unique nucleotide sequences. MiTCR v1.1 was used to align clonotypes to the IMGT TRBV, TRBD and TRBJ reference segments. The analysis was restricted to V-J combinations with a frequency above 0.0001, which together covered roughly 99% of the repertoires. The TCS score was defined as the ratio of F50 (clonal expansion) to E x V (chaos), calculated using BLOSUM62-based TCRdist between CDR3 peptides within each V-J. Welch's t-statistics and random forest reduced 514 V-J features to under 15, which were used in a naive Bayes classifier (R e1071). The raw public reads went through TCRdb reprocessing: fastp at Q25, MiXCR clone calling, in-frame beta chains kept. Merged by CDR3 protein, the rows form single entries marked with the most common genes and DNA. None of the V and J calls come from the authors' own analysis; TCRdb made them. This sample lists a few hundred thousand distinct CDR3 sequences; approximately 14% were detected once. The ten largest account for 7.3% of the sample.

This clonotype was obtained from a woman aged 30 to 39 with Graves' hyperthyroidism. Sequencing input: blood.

CDR3 sequence: CASSVYYEGGFGANVLTF. In nucleotides, the sequence is TGTGCCAGTAGTGTATACTACGAAGGGGGCTTTGGGGCCAACGTCCTGACTTTC. The chain links TRBV19 with TRBJ2-6; a stretch of 7 junction bases matches TRBD1. Counted from cysteine to phenylalanine, this CDR3 has 18 amino acids. The CDR3 DNA has 54 bases and is translated from base 1. V loses 5 bases at its end and J loses 3 bases; junction bases beyond the gene matches: 13. From the germline V gene (reference sequence), CDR1 is LNHDA and CDR2 is SQIVND.